The count of the clone carrying this T cell receptor (beta chain) is one. Antigen specificity is unknown. This sample is drawn from a study of beta chain features in type 1 diabetes. Study overall: In age, gender and cell yields, patients were similar to healthy donors. The samples had roughly 110 million sorted cells examined in all.

Study-wide results and limits: The question left open here concerned HLA type influencing TCRB rearrangement.

Sequencing targeted expressed TCRB transcripts, as all isolated RNA had been reverse transcribed. The repertoire was sequenced with immunoSEQ multiplex PCR; TCRdb's copy has only in-frame clones and lacks some. This sample has about 240,000 clones; about 30% occur once, and the top ten carry 4%. The CDR3 has 15 residues. V was pared by 1 base and J by 1 base, with 11 bases between. From germline, CDR1 is SGHVS and CDR2 FNYEAQ. Sequences were obtained from central memory CD4+ T cells from blood. The clonotype originates from a man in his thirties or forties in good health. The chain has TRBV7-6 and TRBJ2-7, with D maybe TRBD2 (6 bases). CDR3 sequence: CASSLEGGSSYEQYF. The CDR3 DNA reads TGTGCCAGCAGCTTAGAAGGAGGGAGTTCCTACGAGCAGTACTTC.